The sequence of this TCR beta chain was determined in a study of T cell responses to AZD1222 COVID-19 vaccine. Study-level points and caveats: Repertoire samples came only from after the peak T cell response. Among the donors, most were white British and more were female, and clonal diversity was possibly underestimated. Dominant at 160-218 and 743-854, vaccine-associated CD4 TCRs also spanned spike. Spike-specific TCR breadth and depth were elevated following two AZD1222 doses.

Generated by immunoSEQ multiplex PCR, the TCRdb table keeps only in-frame clones and is missing some. The repertoire holds 150,000 to 200,000 clones, with approximately 93% as singletons. There are 16 residues in the CDR3. V was pared by 2 bases and J by 4 bases, with 18 bases between. Looked up from germline, CDR1 is GTSNPN and CDR2 is SVGIG (reference sequence). Comments on this clone: Its antigen is unknown.

J is TRBJ1-5 and V is TRBV30; the D gene is possibly TRBD1 (5 bases). This clonotype was obtained from an adult in good health. Sequencing used peripheral blood, obtained on day 0 of AZD1222 vaccination. CDR3 in amino acids: CAWSYTKTGVNQPQHF. Written as DNA, the CDR3 is TGTGCCTGGAGTTATACTAAAACAGGAGTAAATCAGCCCCAGCATTTT.